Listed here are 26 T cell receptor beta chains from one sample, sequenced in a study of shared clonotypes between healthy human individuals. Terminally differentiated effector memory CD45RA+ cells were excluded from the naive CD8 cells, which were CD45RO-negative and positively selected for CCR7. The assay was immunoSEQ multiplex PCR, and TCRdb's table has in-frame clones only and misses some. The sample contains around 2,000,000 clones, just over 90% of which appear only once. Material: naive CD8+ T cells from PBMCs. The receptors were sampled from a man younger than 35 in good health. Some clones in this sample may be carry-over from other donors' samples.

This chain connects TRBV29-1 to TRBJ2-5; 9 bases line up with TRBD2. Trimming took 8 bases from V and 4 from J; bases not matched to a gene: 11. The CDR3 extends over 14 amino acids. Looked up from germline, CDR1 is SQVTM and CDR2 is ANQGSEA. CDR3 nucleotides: TGCAGCTCATATAGCGGGAGAAGTCTAGAGACCCAGTACTTC. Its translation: CSSYSGRSLETQYF.

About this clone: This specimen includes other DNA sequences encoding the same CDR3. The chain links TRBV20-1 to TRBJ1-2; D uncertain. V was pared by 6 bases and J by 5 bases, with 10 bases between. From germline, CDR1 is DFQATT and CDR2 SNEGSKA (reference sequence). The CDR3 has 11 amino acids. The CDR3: CSARSGYGYTF. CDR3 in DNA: TGCAGTGCCCGATCTGGGTATGGCTACACCTTC.

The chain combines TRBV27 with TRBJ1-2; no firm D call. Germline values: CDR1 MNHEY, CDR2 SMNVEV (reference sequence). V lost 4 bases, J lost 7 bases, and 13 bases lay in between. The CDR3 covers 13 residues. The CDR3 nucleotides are TGTGCCAGCAGTTACCCTGGTAGCTCTGGCTACACCTTC. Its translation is CASSYPGSSGYTF.

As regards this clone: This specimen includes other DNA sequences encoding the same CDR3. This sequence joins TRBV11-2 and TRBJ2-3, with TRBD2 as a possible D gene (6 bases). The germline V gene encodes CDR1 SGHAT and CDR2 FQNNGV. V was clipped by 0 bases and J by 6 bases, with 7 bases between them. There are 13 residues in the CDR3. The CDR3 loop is CASSLDREDTQYF. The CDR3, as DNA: TGTGCCAGCAGCTTAGATCGGGAGGATACGCAGTATTTT.

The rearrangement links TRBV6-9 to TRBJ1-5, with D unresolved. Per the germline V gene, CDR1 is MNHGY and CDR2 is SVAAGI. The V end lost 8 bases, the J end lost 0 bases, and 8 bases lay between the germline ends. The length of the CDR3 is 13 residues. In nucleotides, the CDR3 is TGTGCCAGCGGAATTTATAGCAATCAGCCCCAGCATTTT. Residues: CASGIYSNQPQHF.

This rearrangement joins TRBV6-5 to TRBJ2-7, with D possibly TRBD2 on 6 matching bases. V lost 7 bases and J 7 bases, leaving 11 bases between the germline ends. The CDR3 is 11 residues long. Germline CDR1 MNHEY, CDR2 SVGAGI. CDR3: CASKRALEQYF. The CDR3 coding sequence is TGTGCCAGCAAGCGGGCCCTAGAGCAGTACTTC.

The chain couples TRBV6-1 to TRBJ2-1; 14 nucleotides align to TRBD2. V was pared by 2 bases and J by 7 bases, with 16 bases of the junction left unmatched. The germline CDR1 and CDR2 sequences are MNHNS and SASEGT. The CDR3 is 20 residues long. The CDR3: CASSEYLVTSGRALRNEQFF. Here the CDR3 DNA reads TGTGCCAGCAGTGAATACCTTGTGACTAGCGGGAGGGCTTTAAGGAATGAGCAGTTCTTC.

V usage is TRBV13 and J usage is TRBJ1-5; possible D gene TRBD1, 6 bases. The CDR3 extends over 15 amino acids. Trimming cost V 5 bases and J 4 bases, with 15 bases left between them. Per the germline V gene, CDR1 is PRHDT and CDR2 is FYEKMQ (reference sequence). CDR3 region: CASSLRGARNQPQHF. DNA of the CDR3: TGTGCCAGCAGCCTTAGGGGGGCAAGGAATCAGCCCCAGCATTTT.

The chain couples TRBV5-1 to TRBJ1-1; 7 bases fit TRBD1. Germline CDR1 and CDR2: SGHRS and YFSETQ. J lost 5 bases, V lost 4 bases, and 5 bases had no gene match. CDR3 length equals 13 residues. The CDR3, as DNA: TGCGCCAGCAGCGCCACAGGGGAAACTGAAGCTTTCTTT. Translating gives CASSATGETEAFF.

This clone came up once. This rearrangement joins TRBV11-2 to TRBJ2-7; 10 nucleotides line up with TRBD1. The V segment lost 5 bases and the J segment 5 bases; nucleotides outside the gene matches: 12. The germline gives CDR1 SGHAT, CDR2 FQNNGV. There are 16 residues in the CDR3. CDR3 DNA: TGTGCCAGCAGCCAGCCGACTGGGACAGGGGATCACGAGCAGTACTTC. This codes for CASSQPTGTGDHEQYF.

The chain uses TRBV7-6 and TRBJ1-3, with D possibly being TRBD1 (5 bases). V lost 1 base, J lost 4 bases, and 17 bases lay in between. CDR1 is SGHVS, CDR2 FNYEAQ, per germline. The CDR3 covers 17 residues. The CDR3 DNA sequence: TGTGCCAGCAGCTTAGGCCCCGGGGTCGGGGACGGAAACACCATATATTTT. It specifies CASSLGPGVGDGNTIYF.

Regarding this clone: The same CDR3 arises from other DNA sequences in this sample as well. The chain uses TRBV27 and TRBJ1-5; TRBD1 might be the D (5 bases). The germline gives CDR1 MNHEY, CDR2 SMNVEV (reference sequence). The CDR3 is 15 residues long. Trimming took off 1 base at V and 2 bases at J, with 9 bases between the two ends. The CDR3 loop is CASSLWGGGNQPQHF. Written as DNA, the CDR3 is TGTGCCAGCAGTTTATGGGGGGGTGGCAATCAGCCCCAGCATTTT.

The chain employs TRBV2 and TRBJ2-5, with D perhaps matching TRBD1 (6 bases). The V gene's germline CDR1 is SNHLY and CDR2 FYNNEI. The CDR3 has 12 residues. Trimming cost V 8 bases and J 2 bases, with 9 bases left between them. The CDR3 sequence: CASYDRQETQYF. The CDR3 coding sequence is TGTGCCAGCTATGACAGGCAAGAGACCCAGTACTTC.

Here the CDR3 DNA reads TGTGCCAGCAGCTTAGGTCGCCGGGACGGCGAATCCGGGGAGCTGTTTTTT. The encoded protein is CASSLGRRDGESGELFF. The V gene is TRBV11-2, the J gene TRBJ2-2; D possibly matches TRBD1 or TRBD2 (5 bases each). Germline V gene sequence: CDR1 SGHAT, CDR2 FQNNGV. The ends were cut back, 1 base at V and 6 bases at J, with 18 bases in the middle. The CDR3 sequence is 17 residues long. Supplemented by reference TRBV11-2 and TRBJ2-2, the full variable domain reads EAGVAQSPRYKIIEKRQSVAFWCNPISGHATLYWYQQILGQGPKLLIQFQNNGVVDDSQLPKDRFSAERLKGVDSTLKIQPAKLEDSAVYLCASSLGRRDGESGELFFGEGSRLTVL.

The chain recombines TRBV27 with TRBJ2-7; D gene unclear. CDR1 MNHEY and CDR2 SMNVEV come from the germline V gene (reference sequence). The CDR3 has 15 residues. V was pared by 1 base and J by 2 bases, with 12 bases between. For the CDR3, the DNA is TGTGCCAGCAGTTTATTTAGTCGGCAGACCTACGAGCAGTACTTC. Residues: CASSLFSRQTYEQYF.

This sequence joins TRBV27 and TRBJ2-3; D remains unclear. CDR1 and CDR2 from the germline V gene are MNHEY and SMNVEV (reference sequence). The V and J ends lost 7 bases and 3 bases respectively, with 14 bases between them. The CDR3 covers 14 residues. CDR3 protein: CASNPSRQTDTQYF. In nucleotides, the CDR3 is TGTGCCAGCAACCCCTCGAGGCAGACAGATACGCAGTATTTT.

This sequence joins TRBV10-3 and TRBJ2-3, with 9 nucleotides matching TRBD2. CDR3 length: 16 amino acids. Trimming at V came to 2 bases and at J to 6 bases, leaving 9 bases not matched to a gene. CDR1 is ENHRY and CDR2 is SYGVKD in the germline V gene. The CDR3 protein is CAISEVGAGGMDTQYF. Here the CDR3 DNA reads TGTGCCATCAGTGAGGTGGGAGCGGGAGGTATGGATACGCAGTATTTT.

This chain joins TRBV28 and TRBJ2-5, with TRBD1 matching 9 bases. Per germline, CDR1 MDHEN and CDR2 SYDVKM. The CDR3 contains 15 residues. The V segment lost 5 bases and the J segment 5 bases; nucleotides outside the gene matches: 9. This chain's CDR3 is CASSPPGQGYETQYF. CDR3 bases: TGTGCCAGCAGTCCTCCGGGACAGGGATACGAGACCCAGTACTTC.

The CDR3 nucleotides are TGTGCCAGCAGCCCCCGGGGGGGAAGGGCCCCAGATACGCAGTATTTT. This translates into CASSPRGGRAPDTQYF. The chain combines TRBV7-9 with TRBJ2-3, with 8 bases aligning to TRBD2. With 5 bases clipped from V and 4 bases from J, the junction kept 11 bases outside the gene matches. Per germline, CDR1 SEHNR and CDR2 FQNEAQ (reference sequence). The CDR3 contains 16 residues.

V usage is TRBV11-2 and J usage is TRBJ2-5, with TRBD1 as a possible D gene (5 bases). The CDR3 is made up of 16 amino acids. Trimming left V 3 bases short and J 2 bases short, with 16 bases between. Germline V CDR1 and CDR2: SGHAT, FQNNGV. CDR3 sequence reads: CASSLDRRVGQETQYF. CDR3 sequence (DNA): TGTGCCAGCAGCTTGGACCGCAGGGTGGGTCAAGAGACCCAGTACTTC.

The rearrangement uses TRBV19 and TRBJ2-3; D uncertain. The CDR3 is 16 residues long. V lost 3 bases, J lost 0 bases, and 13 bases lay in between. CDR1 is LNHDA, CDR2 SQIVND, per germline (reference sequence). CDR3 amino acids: CASSMPRASSTDTQYF. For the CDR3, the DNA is TGTGCCAGTAGTATGCCTCGAGCCTCTAGCACAGATACGCAGTATTTT.

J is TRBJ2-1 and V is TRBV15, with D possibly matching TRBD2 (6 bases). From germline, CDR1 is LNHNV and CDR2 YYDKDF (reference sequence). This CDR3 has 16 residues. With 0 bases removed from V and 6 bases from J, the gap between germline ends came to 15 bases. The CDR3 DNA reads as TGTGCCACCAGCAGAGATGAGGGAGGTAAGGTCAATGAGCAGTTCTTC. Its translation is CATSRDEGGKVNEQFF.

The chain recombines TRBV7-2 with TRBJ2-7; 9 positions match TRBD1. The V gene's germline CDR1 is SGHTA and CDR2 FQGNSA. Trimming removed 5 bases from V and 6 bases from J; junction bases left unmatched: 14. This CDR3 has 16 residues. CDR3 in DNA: TGTGCCAGCAGCGCGAGTTACAGGGGGCGCGAGCGCGAGCAGTACTTC. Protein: CASSASYRGREREQYF.

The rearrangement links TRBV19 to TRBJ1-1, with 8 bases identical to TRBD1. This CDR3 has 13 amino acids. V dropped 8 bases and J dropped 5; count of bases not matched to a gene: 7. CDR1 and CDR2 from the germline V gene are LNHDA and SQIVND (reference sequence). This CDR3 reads CASGVTGGTEAFF. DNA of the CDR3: TGTGCCAGTGGGGTCACAGGGGGAACTGAAGCTTTCTTT.

In DNA, the CDR3 is TGTGCCAGCAGCAATAGCCCTAAGGCCCTCACTGAAGCTTTCTTT. Translation gives CASSNSPKALTEAFF. J is TRBJ1-1 and V is TRBV27; D is ambiguous. Per germline, CDR1 MNHEY and CDR2 SMNVEV (reference sequence). The CDR3 runs to 15 residues. Trimming stripped 6 bases from V and 4 bases from J, with 18 bases between.

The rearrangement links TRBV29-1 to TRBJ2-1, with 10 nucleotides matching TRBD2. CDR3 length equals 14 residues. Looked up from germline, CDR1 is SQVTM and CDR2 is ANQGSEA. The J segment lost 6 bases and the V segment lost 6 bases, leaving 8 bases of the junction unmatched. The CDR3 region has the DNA TGCAGCGTGTTACCGGGACTAGCGTCCAATGAGCAGTTCTTC. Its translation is CSVLPGLASNEQFF.